The present TCR beta chain was sequenced within a study of T-cell memory formation after mild COVID-19. With constant-segment primers, 5'RACE yielded cDNA libraries of TCR alpha and TCR beta that carried sample barcodes and UMIs. TCRdb used MiXCR to reprocess the 5' RACE reads, holding one entry per CDR3 protein. The sample shows roughly 550,000 distinct CDR3 sequences, around 20% of them seen only once. V gave up 4 bases and J gave up 0 bases; unmatched junction bases: 15. Germline values: CDR1 MNHEY, CDR2 SVGEGT. This CDR3 has 20 amino acids. The chain carries TRBV6-2 or TRBV6-3 and TRBJ2-1; 10 bases match TRBD2. Sequencing used PBMCs or a T cell subset sorted from them (not recorded which). This clonotype was obtained from an adult woman who had mild COVID-19 (a few samples of this study predate the infection). Cell type and time point are not known. CDR3 DNA: TGTGCCAGCAGTTTAGAGTACGATGGACTAGCGGCGAGCTCCTACAATGAGCAGTTCTTC. This sequence encodes CASSLEYDGLAASSYNEQFF.